These 16 T cell receptor beta chains were sequenced from one sample in a study of blood T cell repertoires in COVID-19. Only in-frame clones appear in the TCRdb table, and some are missing; sequencing was by immunoSEQ multiplex PCR. The repertoire holds approximately 90,000 clones, with around four fifths as singletons. The sequenced sample was peripheral blood. Receptors originate from a man aged 50-60 years with acute or convalescent COVID-19.

This clone has only one observation. The J gene is TRBJ2-7, the V gene TRBV6-5; TRBD1 agrees at 8 bases. The CDR3 consists of 13 residues. V shed 6 bases and J 5 bases; nucleotides not matched to a gene: 6. The germline gives CDR1 MNHEY, CDR2 SVGAGI. CDR3 region: CASRTPTGDEQYF. In nucleotides, the CDR3 is TGTGCCAGCAGGACCCCGACAGGGGACGAGCAGTACTTC.

The rearrangement links TRBV7-9 to TRBJ2-1, with TRBD2 identical over 10 bases. Looked up from germline, CDR1 is SEHNR and CDR2 is FQNEAQ (reference sequence). CDR3 length equals 15 residues. Germline trimming cut 5 bases from V and 6 bases from J; bases unmatched to any gene: 7. This chain's CDR3 is CASSARTSGSNEQFF. The CDR3 DNA reads TGTGCCAGCAGCGCCAGGACTAGCGGAAGCAATGAGCAGTTCTTC.

This sequence joins TRBV5-6 and TRBJ2-1, with D perhaps TRBD1 (6 bases). Germline V lookup: CDR1 SGHDT, CDR2 YYEEEE. Between the trimmed V and J ends, which lost 1 base and 7 bases, there was a span of 15 bases. This CDR3 is 15 amino acids long. The CDR3 region is CASSLRSAGQNEQFF. CDR3 bases: TGTGCCAGCAGCTTGCGGTCAGCAGGACAGAATGAGCAGTTCTTC.

The rearrangement uses TRBV6-2 or TRBV6-3 and TRBJ2-1, with D perhaps matching TRBD1 (6 bases). V was pared by 2 bases and J by 1 base, with 21 bases between. Germline values: CDR1 MNHEY, CDR2 SVGEGT. CDR3 length: 19 residues. CDR3 sequence reads: CASSYPLGTVQGSYNEQFF. The CDR3 bases are TGTGCCAGCAGTTACCCCCTGGGAACTGTCCAGGGGTCCTACAATGAGCAGTTCTTC.

The chain employs TRBV6-5 and TRBJ2-3; 9 bases match TRBD1. CDR1 and CDR2 (germline): MNHEY, SVGAGI. V dropped 7 bases and J dropped 9; count of bases not matched to a gene: 14. This CDR3 has 15 amino acids. The CDR3 nucleotides are TGTGCCAGCACCCCGGGACAGGGACTGGGGGGAACGCAGTATTTT. Translation: CASTPGQGLGGTQYF.

This clone has a single count. The V gene is TRBV30, the J gene TRBJ2-1, with 10 bases that match TRBD2. Per germline, CDR1 GTSNPN and CDR2 SVGIG (reference sequence). CDR3 length equals 15 residues. Germline trimming cut 1 base from V and 6 bases from J; bases unmatched to any gene: 6. This CDR3 reads CAWSDGTSARNEQFF. Here the CDR3 DNA reads TGTGCCTGGAGTGACGGGACTAGCGCTCGCAATGAGCAGTTCTTC.

This chain joins TRBV5-1 and TRBJ1-1; D may be TRBD1 (5 bases). Germline V gene data show CDR1 as SGHRS and CDR2 as YFSETQ. V was pared by 6 bases and J by 6 bases, with 18 bases between. The CDR3 extends over 14 amino acids. In DNA, the CDR3 is TGCGCCAGCAACCTGGTGGTGGGGGACTCTGAAGCTTTCTTT. This sequence encodes CASNLVVGDSEAFF.

In its sample, this clone was seen a few times. The chain links TRBV28 to TRBJ2-2, with 7 bases aligning to TRBD1. The CDR3 has 14 amino acids. Germline loops: CDR1 MDHEN, CDR2 SYDVKM. V shed 10 bases, J shed 2 bases, and the junction held 7 bases outside the gene matches. CDR3 sequence (DNA): TGTGCCACACGCGGACAGGCCAACACCGGGGAGCTGTTTTTT. This sequence encodes CATRGQANTGELFF.

The chain employs TRBV7-2 and TRBJ2-5, with D maybe TRBD2 (7 bases). The V and J ends lost 5 bases and 4 bases respectively, with 20 bases between them. CDR1 is SGHTA and CDR2 is FQGNSA in the germline V gene. The CDR3 length is 16 residues. The CDR3 DNA sequence: TGTGCCAGCAGCCCGAATATGGGGGGGGGCGGAGAGACCCAGTACTTC. This gives the protein CASSPNMGGGGETQYF.

This sequence joins TRBV7-2 and TRBJ2-2; no firm D call. V lost 3 bases and J lost 5, with 4 bases in between. Germline CDR1 is SGHTA and CDR2 is FQGNSA. This CDR3 comprises 12 residues. CDR3 nucleotides: TGTGCCAGCAGCTTTCGTACCGGGGAGCTGTTTTTT. It codes for CASSFRTGELFF.

This chain uses TRBV11-2 with TRBJ2-3; TRBD2 agrees at 11 bases. Looked up from germline, CDR1 is SGHAT and CDR2 is FQNNGV. CDR3 length equals 18 residues. The V segment lost 1 base and the J segment 2 bases; nucleotides outside the gene matches: 8. CDR3 sequence reads: CASSLGALAGGVTDTQYF. The CDR3 nucleotides read TGTGCCAGCAGCTTAGGGGCCCTAGCGGGGGGAGTCACAGATACGCAGTATTTT.

The rearrangement links TRBV5-4 to TRBJ2-7; 12 bases align to TRBD1. The germline gives CDR1 SGHNT, CDR2 YYREEE (reference sequence). CDR3 length: 14 residues. The trim removed 5 bases at V and 4 bases at J, leaving 4 bases unmatched. The CDR3 nucleotides are TGTGCCAGCAGTCGGGGACAGGGGGCTTACGAGCAGTACTTC. It codes for CASSRGQGAYEQYF.

The genes are TRBV7-8 and TRBJ2-3; tentative D call: TRBD2 (6 bases). The V gene's germline CDR1 is SGHVS and CDR2 FQNEAQ. CDR3 size: 17 residues. The ends were cut back, 5 bases at V and 2 bases at J, with 20 bases in the middle. The CDR3 sequence is CASSPWGSTSPTDTQYF. As DNA, the CDR3 is TGTGCCAGCAGCCCTTGGGGATCGACTAGTCCCACAGATACGCAGTATTTT. The full variable domain, in which reference TRBV7-8 and TRBJ2-3 provide the parts outside the CDR3, is GAGVSQSPRYKVAKRGQDVALRCDPISGHVSLFWYQQALGQGPEFLTYFQNEAQLDKSGLPSDRFFAERPEGSVSTLKIQRTQQEDSAVYLCASSPWGSTSPTDTQYFGPGTRLTVL.

The CDR3 spells CASRGTGGFITGELFF. The CDR3 DNA reads TGTGCCAGCAGAGGGACAGGGGGCTTTATTACCGGGGAGCTGTTTTTT. The V and J genes are TRBV2 and TRBJ2-2; 12 bases are shared with TRBD1. This CDR3 has 16 amino acids. Germline assignment: CDR1 SNHLY and CDR2 FYNNEI. The trim removed 6 bases at V and 5 bases at J, leaving 7 bases unmatched.

V and J are TRBV5-1 and TRBJ1-1; TRBD1 agrees at 10 bases. Germline V lookup: CDR1 SGHRS, CDR2 YFSETQ. This CDR3 has 15 amino acids. Trimming cost V 6 bases and J 4 bases; bases outside gene matches: 9. The chain's CDR3 is CASKNSRDRGTEAFF. The CDR3 bases are TGCGCCAGCAAAAATTCCCGGGACAGGGGCACTGAAGCTTTCTTT.

The chain combines TRBV7-2 with TRBJ2-3, with a tentative D call TRBD1 (6 bases). CDR3 length: 13 residues. Looked up from germline, CDR1 is SGHTA and CDR2 is FQGNSA. Trimming stripped 3 bases from V and 5 bases from J, with 9 bases between. The CDR3 coding sequence is TGTGCCAGCAGCTTCGCAGGGGTAGATACGCAGTATTTT. Its translation is CASSFAGVDTQYF.